The 24 T cell receptor beta chains in this list originate from one sample, sequenced in a study of blood T cell repertoires in COVID-19. The repertoire was sequenced with immunoSEQ multiplex PCR; TCRdb's copy has only in-frame clones and lacks some. Altogether 30,000 to 40,000 clones are present, over 80% being singletons, with the ten largest covering 11% to 15%. Sequencing was performed on peripheral blood. These receptors were collected from a man in his sixties with active COVID-19.

The sample holds one count of this clone. The chain couples TRBV5-1 to TRBJ2-6; 12 bases are a match to TRBD1. CDR3 length equals 17 residues. Germline loops: CDR1 SGHRS, CDR2 YFSETQ. V lost 7 bases to trimming and J lost 4 bases; unmatched junction nucleotides: 9. The CDR3 sequence: CASGLGTGGSGANVLTF. CDR3 coding DNA: TGCGCCAGCGGCCTAGGGACAGGGGGCTCCGGGGCCAACGTCCTGACTTTC.

The chain links TRBV5-4 to TRBJ2-1; 9 positions agree with TRBD2. Germline-derived CDR1 and CDR2 are SGHNT and YYREEE (reference sequence). V trimming: 4 bases; J trimming: 5 bases; junction bases outside the gene matches: 7. There are 15 residues in the CDR3. CDR3 protein: CASSVPPSGNNEQFF. The CDR3 DNA sequence: TGTGCCAGCAGCGTACCACCTAGCGGGAACAATGAGCAGTTCTTC.

Points on this clone: One end of the junction fails to match germline, which may point to a read error. The chain employs TRBV28 and TRBJ1-4; no firm D call. Per germline, CDR1 MDHEN and CDR2 SYDVKM. The CDR3 totals 14 residues. In DNA form, the CDR3 reads TGTGCGAGCAATATAGCCCCAACTAATGAAAAACTGTTTTTT. This encodes CASNIAPTNEKLFF.

This chain connects TRBV6-5 to TRBJ2-1, with unresolved D. The CDR3 runs to 13 residues. Germline V gene sequence: CDR1 MNHEY, CDR2 SVGAGI. Deletions cut 5 bases from V and 7 bases from J, with 12 bases between. The chain's CDR3 is CASSPRFGNEQFF. For the CDR3, the DNA is TGTGCCAGCAGTCCTAGATTCGGGAATGAGCAGTTCTTC.

J is TRBJ2-1 and V is TRBV11-2; TRBD2 agrees at 8 bases. The CDR3 sequence is 14 residues long. V was clipped by 5 bases and J by 6 bases; unmatched bases: 6. Germline CDR1 and CDR2: SGHAT and FQNNGV. The CDR3 reads CASSDIAGPNEQFF. In DNA form, the CDR3 reads TGTGCCAGCAGCGACATAGCGGGACCCAATGAGCAGTTCTTC.

The chain carries TRBV6-1 and TRBJ2-2; 11 positions agree with TRBD1. Germline loops: CDR1 MNHNS, CDR2 SASEGT. The CDR3 contains 17 residues. V was clipped by 4 bases and J by 4 bases; unmatched bases: 8. As DNA, the CDR3 is TGTGCCAGCAGTGGGGGCCGGGACAGGGGGGCCACCGGGGAGCTGTTTTTT. Translating it yields CASSGGRDRGATGELFF.

The chain is built from TRBV27 and TRBJ2-5, with 8 bases aligning to TRBD2. The CDR3 is 16 amino acids. Germline lookup yields CDR1 MNHEY and CDR2 SMNVEV (reference sequence). V shed 5 bases, J shed 1 base, and the junction held 9 bases outside the gene matches. This chain's CDR3 is CASSSSLAEGQETQYF. The CDR3 DNA reads TGTGCCAGCAGTAGTTCACTAGCGGAGGGCCAAGAGACCCAGTACTTC.

The gene calls are TRBV29-1 and TRBJ2-6; TRBD1 aligns across 9 bases. V shed 4 bases, J shed 0 bases, and the junction held 4 bases outside the gene matches. CDR1 is SQVTM and CDR2 is ANQGSEA in the germline V gene. The CDR3 consists of 16 residues. CDR3 loop: CSVADRGISGANVLTF. The CDR3 DNA reads as TGCAGCGTTGCCGACAGGGGGATCTCTGGGGCCAACGTCCTGACTTTC.

V is TRBV30 and J is TRBJ1-3, with D unclear. Germline CDR1 GTSNPN, CDR2 SVGIG (reference sequence). Trimming pared 3 bases from V and 0 bases from J, leaving 3 bases between. The CDR3 covers 12 residues. CDR3 sequence: CAWSRSGNTIYF. Here the CDR3 DNA reads TGTGCCTGGAGCCGCTCTGGAAACACCATATATTTT.

This chain joins TRBV2 and TRBJ2-5, with a possible D match to TRBD1 (5 bases). Deletions cut 4 bases from V and 10 bases from J, with 10 bases between. The CDR3 consists of 11 residues. Germline V gives CDR1 SNHLY, CDR2 FYNNEI. The CDR3 DNA follows: TGTGCCAGCAGTGGCCAGGGCGACCAGTACTTC. Protein: CASSGQGDQYF.

The chain uses TRBV10-2 and TRBJ1-6; 9 positions agree with TRBD1. CDR3 size: 16 residues. The V and J ends lost 6 bases and 7 bases, in that order; junction bases with no gene match: 10. Germline CDR1 and CDR2: WSHSY and SAAADI. CDR3 sequence: CASRDLGQGRNSPLHF. CDR3 sequence (DNA): TGCGCCAGCAGAGACCTGGGACAGGGAAGAAATTCACCCCTCCACTTT.

The gene calls are TRBV18 and TRBJ2-5, with D perhaps TRBD2 (5 bases). Germline CDR1 and CDR2: KGHSH and LQKENI. The CDR3 contains 12 residues. Trimming took off 8 bases at V and 5 bases at J, with 12 bases between the two ends. For the CDR3, the DNA is TGTGCCAGCAGCGGAGCCGCCGAGACCCAGTACTTC. It codes for CASSGAAETQYF.

This chain connects TRBV19 to TRBJ1-4, with 10 positions matching TRBD1. The CDR3 is 13 residues long. CDR1 is LNHDA and CDR2 is SQIVND in the germline V gene (reference sequence). The trim removed 6 bases at V and 10 bases at J, leaving 5 bases unmatched. CDR3: CASRGQGHAKLFF. The CDR3 nucleotides are TGTGCCAGTAGGGGACAGGGGCACGCAAAACTGTTTTTT.

This chain links TRBV5-6 with TRBJ2-2; 7 nucleotides align to TRBD2. Germline CDR1 SGHDT, CDR2 YYEEEE. The CDR3 runs to 17 residues. With 5 bases clipped from V and 3 bases from J, the junction kept 13 bases outside the gene matches. The DNA for the CDR3 is TGTGCCAGCAGTTGGGGGGGTCCCTCAATATACACCGGGGAGCTGTTTTTT. Amino acids: CASSWGGPSIYTGELFF. The full variable domain, in which reference TRBV5-6 and TRBJ2-2 provide the parts outside the CDR3, is DAGVTQSPTHLIKTRGQQVTLRCSPKSGHDTVSWYQQALGQGPQFIFQYYEEEERQRGNFPDRFSGHQFPNYSSELNVNALLLGDSALYLCASSWGGPSIYTGELFFGEGSRLTVL.

The chain employs TRBV12-3 or TRBV12-4 and TRBJ1-2; no firm D call. The V and J ends lost 5 bases and 3 bases respectively, with 10 bases between them. The CDR3 loop spans 13 amino acids. In DNA, the CDR3 is TGTGCCAGCAGTCCAGACAAAGACTATGGCTACACCTTC. Its protein product is CASSPDKDYGYTF.

The chain recombines TRBV14 with TRBJ2-3; 11 nucleotides agree with TRBD2. The germline V gene has CDR1 SGHDN and CDR2 FVKESK. The CDR3 has 16 residues. Unmatched junction bases numbered 17, after V lost 11 bases and J lost 7 bases. The CDR3 DNA is TGTGCCCGAAGGGCCCCTAGCGGGAGGCCCCGGAATACGCAGTATTTT. This gives the protein CARRAPSGRPRNTQYF.

The gene calls are TRBV6-5 and TRBJ1-1; 7 nucleotides line up with TRBD1. Germline assignment: CDR1 MNHEY and CDR2 SVGAGI. Trimming removed 7 bases from V and 6 bases from J; junction bases left unmatched: 5. This CDR3 spans 12 amino acids. In nucleotides, the CDR3 is TGTGCCAGCACCAGGGGGAGTTCTGAAGCTTTCTTT. It encodes CASTRGSSEAFF.

This clone was counted once. The CDR3 spells CASSPMEGRGEQFF. The CDR3, as DNA: TGTGCCAGCAGCCCGATGGAGGGCCGAGGTGAGCAGTTCTTC. The chain joins TRBV11-2 to TRBJ2-1, with D possibly matching TRBD2 (6 bases). V lost 5 bases, J lost 9 bases, and 17 bases lay in between. The germline gives CDR1 SGHAT, CDR2 FQNNGV. CDR3 length: 14 amino acids.

The chain uses TRBV19 and TRBJ1-1; possibly TRBD1 for D (6 bases). CDR1 is LNHDA and CDR2 is SQIVND in the germline V gene (reference sequence). V gave up 3 bases and J gave up 1 base, with 9 bases separating them. This CDR3 region has 14 residues. CDR3 sequence (DNA): TGTGCCAGTAGTATTGGGACACCGAACACTGAAGCTTTCTTT. Protein sequence: CASSIGTPNTEAFF.

This chain connects TRBV4-2 to TRBJ2-1; 11 bases are shared with TRBD2. CDR1 and CDR2 (germline): LGHNA, YNFKEQ. V dropped 0 bases and J dropped 5; count of bases not matched to a gene: 3. This CDR3 contains 16 residues. The DNA for the CDR3 is TGTGCCAGCAGCCAAGAATTAGCGGGAGGGGACAATGAGCAGTTCTTC. This sequence encodes CASSQELAGGDNEQFF.

V gene TRBV25-1 combines with J gene TRBJ2-7; D possibly corresponds to TRBD2 (6 bases). The CDR3 extends over 14 amino acids. In germline, CDR1 is MGHDK, CDR2 SYGVNS. Trimming removed 6 bases at V and 4 bases at J, with 16 bases between. The CDR3 region is CASSGGGDRYEQYF. DNA of the CDR3: TGTGCCAGCAGCGGGGGTGGGGACCGATACGAGCAGTACTTC.

This clone has a handful of counts. The chain joins TRBV5-1 to TRBJ2-6, with D uncertain. V lost 0 bases and J lost 2, with 6 bases in between. The CDR3 is 15 residues long. Germline values: CDR1 SGHRS, CDR2 YFSETQ. The CDR3 is CASSLAIAGANVLTF. In DNA, the CDR3 is TGCGCCAGCAGCTTGGCCATAGCTGGGGCCAACGTCCTGACTTTC.

V and J are TRBV6-5 and TRBJ2-3, with 10 bases lining up with TRBD2. The CDR3 is 13 amino acids. With V trimmed by 6 bases and J by 6 bases, 3 bases remained unmatched. From germline, CDR1 is MNHEY and CDR2 SVGAGI. The CDR3 loop reads CASRLAGRDTQYF. The CDR3 region has the DNA TGTGCCAGCAGACTAGCGGGAAGGGATACGCAGTATTTT.

The V gene is TRBV5-1, the J gene TRBJ2-3; 8 bases line up with TRBD1. Germline values: CDR1 SGHRS, CDR2 YFSETQ. The J segment lost 3 bases and the V segment lost 3 bases, leaving 9 bases of the junction unmatched. This CDR3 region has 16 residues. The CDR3 bases are TGCGCCAGCAGCTCTCCCGGGACAGGTGTTACAGATACGCAGTATTTT. Translated: CASSSPGTGVTDTQYF.